This T cell receptor (beta chain) is drawn from a study of blood T cell repertoires in COVID-19. Study-level background: Sources were T cells, B-cell-depleted T cells, or PBMCs; the material itself was cDNA or gDNA.

Authors' analysis steps: Estimates of nucleated cell counts were drawn from the amplification of reference gene primers. Libraries were prepared by immunoSEQ multiplex PCR; TCRdb keeps only in-frame clonotypes and omits some of them. That table furnishes V, J and clone size, whereas the DNA furnished D and trimming. The data show around 310,000 clones, 90% seen once. Seattle patients were enrolled during active infection and followed longitudinally. Per the germline V gene, CDR1 is SGDLS and CDR2 is YYNGEE. The CDR3 length is 14 residues. Between the trimmed V and J ends, which lost 6 bases and 3 bases, there was a span of 13 bases.

The sequenced sample was peripheral blood. The chain is built from TRBV9 and TRBJ2-1, with D hard to call. This clonotype was obtained from a woman aged 40 to 50 with COVID-19, enrolled during active disease. The CDR3 loop reads CASTPGSLYNEQFF. CDR3 DNA sequence: TGTGCCAGCACCCCCGGGTCCCTCTACAATGAGCAGTTCTTC.